The 2 T cell receptor beta chains listed next were all sequenced from one sample in a study of blood T cell repertoires in COVID-19. The assay was immunoSEQ multiplex PCR, and TCRdb's table has in-frame clones only and misses some. The data hold around 200,000 clones, with around 86% observed a single time. Sequenced sample: peripheral blood. All receptors derive from a middle-aged man with active or convalescent COVID-19.

This clone was counted between two and nine times. This chain joins TRBV5-8 and TRBJ1-4, with D perhaps TRBD1 (5 bases). CDR1 is SGHTS, CDR2 YDEGEE, per germline. The length of the CDR3 is 14 residues. The V end was cut by 2 bases, the J end by 9 bases, with 14 bases between. The CDR3 here is CASSLNRGRKKLFF. CDR3 DNA: TGTGCCAGCAGCTTAAATCGGGGGAGGAAAAAACTGTTTTTT.

The chain carries TRBV18 and TRBJ1-6, with 11 bases lining up with TRBD1. The germline CDR1 and CDR2 sequences are KGHSH and LQKENI. CDR3 length: 15 amino acids. V lost 2 bases to trimming and J lost 9 bases; unmatched junction nucleotides: 3. As DNA, the CDR3 is TGTGCCAGCTCACCAGAGGGACAGGGGGGTTCACCCCTCCACTTT. Translation gives CASSPEGQGGSPLHF.